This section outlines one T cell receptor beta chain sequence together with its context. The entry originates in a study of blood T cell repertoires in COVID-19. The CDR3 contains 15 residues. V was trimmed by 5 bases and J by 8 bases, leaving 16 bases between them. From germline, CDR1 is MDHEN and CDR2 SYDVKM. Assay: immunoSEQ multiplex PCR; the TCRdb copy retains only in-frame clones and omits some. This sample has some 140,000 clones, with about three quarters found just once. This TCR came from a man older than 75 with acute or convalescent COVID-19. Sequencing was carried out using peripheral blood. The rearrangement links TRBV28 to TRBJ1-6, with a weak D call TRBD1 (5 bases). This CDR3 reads CASSTRGGGDSPLHF. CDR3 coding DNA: TGTGCCAGCAGTACACGCGGGGGGGGTGATTCACCCCTCCACTTT. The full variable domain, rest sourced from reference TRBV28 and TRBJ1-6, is DVKVTQSSRYLVKRTGEKVFLECVQDMDHENMFWYRQDPGLGLRLIYFSYDVKMKEKGDIPEGYSVSREKKERFSLILESASTNQTSMYLCASSTRGGGDSPLHFGNGTRLTVT.